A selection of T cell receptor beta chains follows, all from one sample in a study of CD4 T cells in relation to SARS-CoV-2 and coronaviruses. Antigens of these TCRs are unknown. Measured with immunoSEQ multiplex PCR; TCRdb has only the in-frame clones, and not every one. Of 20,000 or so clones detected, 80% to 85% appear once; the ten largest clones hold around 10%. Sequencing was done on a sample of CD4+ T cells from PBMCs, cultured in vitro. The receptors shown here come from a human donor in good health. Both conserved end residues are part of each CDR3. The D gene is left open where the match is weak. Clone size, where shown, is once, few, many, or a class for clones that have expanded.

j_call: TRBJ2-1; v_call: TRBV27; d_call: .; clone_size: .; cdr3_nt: TGTGCCAGCACCCCGCATAATAGCTACAATGAGCAGTTCTTC; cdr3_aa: CASTPHNSYNEQFF
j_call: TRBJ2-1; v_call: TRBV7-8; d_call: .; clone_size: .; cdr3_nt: TGTGCCAGCAGCTTATTGGAGGGGGGCTATGAGCAGTTCTTC; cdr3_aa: CASSLLEGGYEQFF
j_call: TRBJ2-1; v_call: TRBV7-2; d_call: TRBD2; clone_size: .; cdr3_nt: TGTGCCAGCAGCCACCGGGCGGGAGGGCCCGACAATGAGCAGTTCTTC; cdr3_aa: CASSHRAGGPDNEQFF
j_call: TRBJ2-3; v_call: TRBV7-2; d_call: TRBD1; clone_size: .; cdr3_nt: TGTGCCAGCAGGGTGCCCCGGGACAGGGTCACAGATACGCAGTATTTT; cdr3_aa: CASRVPRDRVTDTQYF
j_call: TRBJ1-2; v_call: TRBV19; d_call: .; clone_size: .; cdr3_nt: TGTGCCAGTAGTAGTCAGAGTACTAACTATGGCTACACCTTC; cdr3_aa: CASSSQSTNYGYTF
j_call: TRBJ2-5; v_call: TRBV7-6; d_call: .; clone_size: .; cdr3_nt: TGTGCCAGCAGCTTAGGCGCCCCCGAGACCCAGTACTTC; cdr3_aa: CASSLGAPETQYF
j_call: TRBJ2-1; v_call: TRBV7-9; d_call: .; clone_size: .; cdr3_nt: TGTGCCAGCAGCTTCGTGGTCTCTTACCTCGGCAATGAGCAGTTCTTC; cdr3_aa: CASSFVVSYLGNEQFF
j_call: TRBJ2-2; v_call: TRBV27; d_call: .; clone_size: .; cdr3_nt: TGTGCCAGCAGTAGGGCAGGGAACACCGGGGAGCTGTTTTTT; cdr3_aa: CASSRAGNTGELFF
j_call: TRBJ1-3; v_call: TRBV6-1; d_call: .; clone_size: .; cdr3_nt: TGTGCCAGCACAACAGGCTCTGGAAACACCATATATTTT; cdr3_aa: CASTTGSGNTIYF
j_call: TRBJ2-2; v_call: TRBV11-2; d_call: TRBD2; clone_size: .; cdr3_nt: TGTGCCAGCAGCTTACAGCGGGAGGGCACCGGGGAGCTGTTTTTT; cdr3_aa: CASSLQREGTGELFF
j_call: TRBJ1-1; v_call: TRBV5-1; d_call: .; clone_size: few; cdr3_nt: TGCGCCAGCAGCTTGACAGGGCTGAACACTGAAGCTTTCTTT; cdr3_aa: CASSLTGLNTEAFF
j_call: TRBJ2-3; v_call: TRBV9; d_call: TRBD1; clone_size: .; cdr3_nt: TGTGCCAGCAGCGGGCTGCAGGGGGCGGTAGTGACAGATACGCAGTATTTT; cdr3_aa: CASSGLQGAVVTDTQYF
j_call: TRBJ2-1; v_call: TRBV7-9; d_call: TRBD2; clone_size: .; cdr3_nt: TGTGCCAGCAGACCGAGCGGGGTAAATGAGCAGTTCTTC; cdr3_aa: CASRPSGVNEQFF
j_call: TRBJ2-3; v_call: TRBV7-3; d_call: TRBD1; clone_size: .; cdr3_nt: TGTGCCAGCAGCTTAATGGGACAGGGGGCCTGGACAGATACGCAGTATTTT; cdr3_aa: CASSLMGQGAWTDTQYF
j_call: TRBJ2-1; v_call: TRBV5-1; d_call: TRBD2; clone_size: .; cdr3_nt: TGCGCCAGCAGCTTGGGTCCTAGCGGGACCCACTACAATGGGCAGTTCTTC; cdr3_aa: CASSLGPSGTHYNGQFF
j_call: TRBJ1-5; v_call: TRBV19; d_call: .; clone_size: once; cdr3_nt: TGTGCCAGTAGTATACCCCAAGGACGTCAGCCCCAGCATTTT; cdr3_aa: CASSIPQGRQPQHF
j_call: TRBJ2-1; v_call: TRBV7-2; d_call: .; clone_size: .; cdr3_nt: TGTGCCAGCAGGTCAGGGGTAGGGGATGAGCAGTTCTTC; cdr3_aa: CASRSGVGDEQFF
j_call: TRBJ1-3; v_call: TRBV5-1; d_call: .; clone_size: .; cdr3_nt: TGCGCCAGCAGCCCTCTGTCAGGGGGAAACACCATATATTTT; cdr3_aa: CASSPLSGGNTIYF
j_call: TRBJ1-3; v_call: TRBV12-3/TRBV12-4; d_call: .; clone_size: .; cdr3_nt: TGTGCCAGCGGGAGGCCTGGAAACACCATATATTTT; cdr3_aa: CASGRPGNTIYF
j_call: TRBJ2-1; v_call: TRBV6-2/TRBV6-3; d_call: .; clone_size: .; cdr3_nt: TGTGCCAGCAGTTACGAGGTTCATGAGCAGTTCTTC; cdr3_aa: CASSYEVHEQFF
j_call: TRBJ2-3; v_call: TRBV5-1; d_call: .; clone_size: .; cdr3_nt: TGCGCCAGCCACTCAGGAGGGGGCACAGATACGCAGTATTTT; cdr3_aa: CASHSGGGTDTQYF
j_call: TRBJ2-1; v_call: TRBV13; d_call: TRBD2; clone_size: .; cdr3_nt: TGTGCCAGCAGCTTGTCCGGGACTAGCGGGGCCCAGCAGTTCTTC; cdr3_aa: CASSLSGTSGAQQFF
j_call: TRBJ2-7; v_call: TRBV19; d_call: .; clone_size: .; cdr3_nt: TGTGCCAGTAGCCCGGTAGGGGCACAATCGTACGAGCAGTACTTC; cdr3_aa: CASSPVGAQSYEQYF
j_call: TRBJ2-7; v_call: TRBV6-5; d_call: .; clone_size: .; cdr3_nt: TGTGCCAGCAGTTACTCGAGCAGGGATTTCGACGAGCAGTACTTC; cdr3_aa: CASSYSSRDFDEQYF
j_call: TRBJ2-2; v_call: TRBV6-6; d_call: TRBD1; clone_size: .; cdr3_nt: TGTGCCAGCAGTCGACAGGGGGCCACCGGGGAGCTGTTTTTT; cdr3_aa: CASSRQGATGELFF
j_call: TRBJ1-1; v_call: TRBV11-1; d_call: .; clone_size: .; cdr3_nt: TGTGCCAGCAGCTTAGCGGTCGGGTCGGGGGACACTGAAGCTTTCTTT; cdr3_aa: CASSLAVGSGDTEAFF
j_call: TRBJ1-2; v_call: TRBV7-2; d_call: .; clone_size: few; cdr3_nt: TGTGCCAGCAGCCCTCAGGGGAACTATGGCTACACCTTC; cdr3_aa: CASSPQGNYGYTF
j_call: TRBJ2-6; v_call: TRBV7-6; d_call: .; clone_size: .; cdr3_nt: TGTGCCAGCAGCCTCGTCACTGGCTCCTCCAGGACTGGGGCCAACGTCCTGACTTTC; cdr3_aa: CASSLVTGSSRTGANVLTF
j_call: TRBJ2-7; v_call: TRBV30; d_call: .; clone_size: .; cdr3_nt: TGTGCCTGGAGTGTAGTTGGCTACGAGCAGTACTTC; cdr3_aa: CAWSVVGYEQYF
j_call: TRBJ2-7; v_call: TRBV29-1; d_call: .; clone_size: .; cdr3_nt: TGCAGCGTTGGTGTGGACTCGTCCGAGCAGTACTTC; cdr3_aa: CSVGVDSSEQYF
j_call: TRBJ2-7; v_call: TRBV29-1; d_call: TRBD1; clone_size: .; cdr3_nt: TGCAGCGTTGCTGGGCAGGGGGACGAGCAGTACTTC; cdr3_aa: CSVAGQGDEQYF
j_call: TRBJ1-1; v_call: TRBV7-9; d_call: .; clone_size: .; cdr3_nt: TGTGCCAGCAGCCTAGGGGCAGTGCCTGAAGCTTTCTTT; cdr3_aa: CASSLGAVPEAFF
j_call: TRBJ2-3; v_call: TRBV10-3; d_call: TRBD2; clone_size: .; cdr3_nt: TGTGCCATCAGTGAGTCGAAGGGCGGGAGGGCCCCAGATACGCAGTATTTT; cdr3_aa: CAISESKGGRAPDTQYF
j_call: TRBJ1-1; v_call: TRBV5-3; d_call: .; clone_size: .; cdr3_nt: TGTGCCAGAAGCAGACGGGACGGTCGAAACACTGAAGCTTTCTTT; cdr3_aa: CARSRRDGRNTEAFF
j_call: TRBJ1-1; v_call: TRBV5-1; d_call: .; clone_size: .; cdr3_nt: TGCGCCAGCAGAGATGGGGCGGGGGGAGGAACTGAAGCTTTCTTT; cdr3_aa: CASRDGAGGGTEAFF
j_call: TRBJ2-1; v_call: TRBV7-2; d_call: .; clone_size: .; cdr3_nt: TGTGCCAGCAGCTTAGCCGGACAGACGAACAATGAGCAGTTCTTC; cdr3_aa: CASSLAGQTNNEQFF
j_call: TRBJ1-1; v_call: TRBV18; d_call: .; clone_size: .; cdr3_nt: TGTGCCAGCTCACCGGGTGCCGGGATAATGAACACTGAAGCTTTCTTT; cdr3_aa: CASSPGAGIMNTEAFF
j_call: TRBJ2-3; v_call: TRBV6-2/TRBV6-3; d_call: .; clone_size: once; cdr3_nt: TGTGCCAGCAGTTACCCCCCCTCAGATACGCAGTATTTT; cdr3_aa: CASSYPPSDTQYF
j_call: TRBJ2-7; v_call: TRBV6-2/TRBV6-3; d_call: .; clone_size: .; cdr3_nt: TGTGCCAGCAGTCGGGACACCGGACACGAGCAGTACTTC; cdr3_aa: CASSRDTGHEQYF
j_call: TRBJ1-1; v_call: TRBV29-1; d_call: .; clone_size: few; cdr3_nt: TGCAGCGTTGCTAGGGGGATGAACACTGAAGCTTTCTTT; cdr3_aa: CSVARGMNTEAFF